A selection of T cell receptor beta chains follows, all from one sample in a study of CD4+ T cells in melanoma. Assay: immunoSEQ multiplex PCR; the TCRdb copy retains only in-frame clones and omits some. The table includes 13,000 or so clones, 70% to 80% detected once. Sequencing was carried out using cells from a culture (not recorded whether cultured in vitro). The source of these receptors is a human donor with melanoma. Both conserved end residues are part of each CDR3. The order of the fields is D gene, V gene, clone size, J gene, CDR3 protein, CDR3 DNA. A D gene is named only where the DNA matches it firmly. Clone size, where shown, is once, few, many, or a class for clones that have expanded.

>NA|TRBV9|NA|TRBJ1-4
CASSAEQGSTNEKLFF
TGTGCCAGCAGCGCCGAACAAGGGTCAACTAATGAAAAACTGTTTTTT
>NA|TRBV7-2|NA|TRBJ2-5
CASSFTRETQYF
TGTGCCAGCAGCTTTACACGGGAGACCCAGTACTTC
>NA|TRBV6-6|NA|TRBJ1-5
CASIGGFGNQPQHF
TGTGCCAGCATTGGGGGCTTTGGCAATCAGCCCCAGCATTTT
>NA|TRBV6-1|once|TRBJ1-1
CASSYRDGNDEAFF
TGTGCCAGCAGTTATCGAGACGGGAACGATGAAGCTTTCTTT
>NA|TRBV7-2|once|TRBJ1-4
CASSRGSATNEKLFF
TGTGCCAGCAGCCGGGGGAGTGCAACTAATGAAAAACTGTTTTTT
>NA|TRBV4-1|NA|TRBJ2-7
CASSQVDRNGGEQYF
TGCGCCAGCAGCCAAGTGGACAGGAACGGGGGCGAGCAGTACTTC
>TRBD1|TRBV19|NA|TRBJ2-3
CASDGRQGATDTQYF
TGTGCCAGCGACGGAAGACAGGGGGCAACAGATACGCAGTATTTT
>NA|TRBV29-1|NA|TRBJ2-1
CSVVKTYSYNEQFF
TGCAGCGTTGTCAAGACTTACTCCTACAATGAGCAGTTCTTC
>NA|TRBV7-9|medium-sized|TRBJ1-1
CASSLSLSEAFF
TGTGCCAGCAGCTTATCCCTTAGTGAAGCTTTCTTT
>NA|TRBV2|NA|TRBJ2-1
CASSERDPVTSSYNEQFF
TGTGCCAGCAGTGAACGGGACCCAGTTACAAGCTCCTACAATGAGCAGTTCTTC
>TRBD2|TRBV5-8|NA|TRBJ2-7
CASSLPSGDTYEQYF
TGTGCCAGCAGCTTGCCTAGCGGGGATACCTACGAGCAGTACTTC
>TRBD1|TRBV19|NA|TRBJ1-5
CASSIPRTGPNQPQHF
TGTGCCAGTAGTATTCCCAGGACAGGCCCCAATCAGCCCCAGCATTTT
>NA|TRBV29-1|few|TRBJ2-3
CSVEDRVEVSTDTQYF
TGCAGCGTTGAAGATCGGGTCGAGGTGAGCACAGATACGCAGTATTTT
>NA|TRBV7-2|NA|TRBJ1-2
CASSLAASRGTF
TGTGCCAGCAGCTTAGCGGCGAGCCGGGGGACCTTC
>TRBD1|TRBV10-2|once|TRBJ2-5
CASRNRGLETQYF
TGCGCCAGCCGAAACAGGGGGCTCGAGACCCAGTACTTC
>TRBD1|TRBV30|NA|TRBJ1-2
CASNKGRTGLGGYGYTF
TGTGCCTCGAATAAAGGCAGGACAGGGCTGGGGGGCTATGGCTACACCTTC
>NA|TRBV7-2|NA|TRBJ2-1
CASSLAGVGEQFF
TGTGCCAGCAGCTTAGCGGGGGTAGGCGAGCAGTTCTTC
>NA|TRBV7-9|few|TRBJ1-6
CASSSRWDSPLHF
TGTGCCAGCAGCTCTAGGTGGGATTCACCCCTCCACTTT
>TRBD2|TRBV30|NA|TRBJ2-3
CAWSKPAGGDTQYF
TGTGCCTGGAGTAAACCGGCGGGGGGTGATACGCAGTATTTT
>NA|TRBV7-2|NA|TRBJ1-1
CASSFWGMNTEAFF
TGTGCCAGCAGCTTTTGGGGGATGAACACTGAAGCTTTCTTT
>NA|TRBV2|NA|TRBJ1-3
CASSTSRGGLAGNTIYF
TGTGCCAGCAGTACGAGTCGTGGGGGGCTTGCTGGAAACACCATATATTTT
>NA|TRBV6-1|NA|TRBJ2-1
CASSEFFRFGEQFF
TGTGCCAGCAGTGAATTTTTCAGGTTCGGGGAGCAGTTCTTC
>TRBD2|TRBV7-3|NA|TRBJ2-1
CASRLTSVTEQFF
TGTGCCAGCAGATTGACTAGCGTTACGGAGCAGTTCTTC
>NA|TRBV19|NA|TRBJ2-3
CASTKRAGTSTDTQYF
TGTGCCAGTACCAAAAGAGCCGGGACTAGCACAGATACGCAGTATTTT
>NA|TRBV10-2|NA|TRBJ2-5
CASSQDMETQYF
TGCGCCAGCAGTCAGGATATGGAGACCCAGTACTTC
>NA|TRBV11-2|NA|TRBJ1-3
CASSLVHRRQASSGNTIYF
TGTGCCAGCAGCTTAGTCCACCGAAGACAGGCCTCCTCTGGAAACACCATATATTTT
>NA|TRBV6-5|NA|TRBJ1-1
CASSPPSGREAFF
TGTGCCAGCAGCCCTCCCTCAGGGAGAGAAGCTTTCTTT
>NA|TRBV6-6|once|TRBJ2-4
CASSGDSALAKNIQYF
TGTGCCAGCAGTGGAGACAGCGCACTAGCCAAAAACATTCAGTACTTC
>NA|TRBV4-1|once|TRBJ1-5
CASSQEPRTNSNQPQHF
TGCGCCAGCAGCCAAGAGCCCCGAACTAATAGCAATCAGCCCCAGCATTTT
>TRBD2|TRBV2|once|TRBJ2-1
CASSVGGETYNEQFF
TGTGCCAGCAGTGTGGGGGGGGAGACCTACAATGAGCAGTTCTTC
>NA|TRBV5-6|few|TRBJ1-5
CASSFGSNQPQHF
TGTGCCAGCAGCTTCGGGAGCAATCAGCCCCAGCATTTT
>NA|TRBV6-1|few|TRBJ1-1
CASSEGGGRNTEAFF
TGTGCCAGCAGTGAAGGGGGGGGGAGGAACACTGAAGCTTTCTTT
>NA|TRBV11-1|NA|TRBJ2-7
CASSLQGRAYEQYF
TGTGCCAGCAGCTTACAGGGACGGGCCTACGAGCAGTACTTC
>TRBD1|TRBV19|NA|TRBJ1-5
CASTAEGAARDQPQHF
TGTGCCAGTACCGCAGAGGGGGCAGCGCGCGATCAGCCCCAGCATTTT
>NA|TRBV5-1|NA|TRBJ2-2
CASSSGQPDTGELFF
TGCGCCAGCAGCTCGGGTCAGCCTGATACCGGGGAGCTGTTTTTT
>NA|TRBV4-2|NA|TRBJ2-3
CASSQSYSGPTDTQYF
TGTGCCAGCAGCCAAAGTTATAGCGGACCCACAGATACGCAGTATTTT
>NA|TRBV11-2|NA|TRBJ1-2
CASSLGSTYYGYTF
TGTGCCAGCAGCTTAGGGTCAACGTACTATGGCTACACCTTC
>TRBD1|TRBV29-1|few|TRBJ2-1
CSLPGAGGSEQFF
TGCAGCCTTCCAGGGGCAGGGGGAAGTGAGCAGTTCTTC
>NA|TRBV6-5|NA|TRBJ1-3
CASSYGGNTIYF
TGTGCCAGCAGTTACGGGGGAAACACCATATATTTT
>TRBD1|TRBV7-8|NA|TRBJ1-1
CASSLGTGVGDTEAFF
TGTGCCAGCAGCTTAGGTACAGGGGTTGGGGACACTGAAGCTTTCTTT
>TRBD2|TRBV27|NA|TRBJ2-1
CASSSTPSGSSYNEQFF
TGTGCCAGCAGTTCCACGCCTAGCGGGTCCTCCTACAATGAGCAGTTCTTC